A selection of T cell receptor beta chains follows, all from one sample in a study of control samples from healthy donors and cancer patients. Some clones are missing from TCRdb's copy, which holds only in-frame ones; the method was immunoSEQ multiplex PCR. The data hold approximately 110,000 clones, with approximately 83% observed a single time. The sequenced sample was blood. The source is a woman in her forties or fifties in good health. Both conserved end residues are part of each CDR3. D genes are given only for firm matches. Where a row states a size, it is once, few, many or the class of an expanded clone; other rows omit it.

clone size: once; D gene: -; J gene: TRBJ2-5; V gene: TRBV27; CDR3 DNA: TGTGCCAGCAGTTTAATGACCGGGGTTGGGGAGACCCAGTACTTC; CDR3 protein: CASSLMTGVGETQYF
clone size: -; D gene: -; J gene: TRBJ1-5; V gene: TRBV30; CDR3 DNA: TGTGCCTGGAGTGTCACGGCAGGTCCGGATCAGCCCCAGCATTTT; CDR3 protein: CAWSVTAGPDQPQHF
clone size: -; D gene: -; J gene: TRBJ2-1; V gene: TRBV5-4; CDR3 DNA: TGTGCCAGCAGCTTGGTTCGGCAGCAGTCCTACAATGAGCAGTTCTTC; CDR3 protein: CASSLVRQQSYNEQFF
clone size: -; D gene: TRBD2; J gene: TRBJ2-3; V gene: TRBV4-3; CDR3 DNA: TGCGCCAGCAGCCAAGTCGTAGCGGGAGGTGGAGATACGCAGTATTTT; CDR3 protein: CASSQVVAGGGDTQYF
clone size: -; D gene: -; J gene: TRBJ1-2; V gene: TRBV25-1; CDR3 DNA: TGTGCCAGCAGTAACTACAGGGATGGCTACACCTTC; CDR3 protein: CASSNYRDGYTF
clone size: few; D gene: TRBD2; J gene: TRBJ2-5; V gene: TRBV2; CDR3 DNA: TGTGCCAGCATCCGGGACTACCTGTACCAAGAGACCCAGTACTTC; CDR3 protein: CASIRDYLYQETQYF
clone size: -; D gene: -; J gene: TRBJ2-3; V gene: TRBV5-1; CDR3 DNA: TGCGCCAGCAGCTTAATCGCGGGAAGCACAGATACGCAGTATTTT; CDR3 protein: CASSLIAGSTDTQYF
clone size: -; D gene: -; J gene: TRBJ1-3; V gene: TRBV4-1; CDR3 DNA: TGCGCCAGCAGCCAAGAGGCAGGGGTGTCTGGAAACACCATATATTTT; CDR3 protein: CASSQEAGVSGNTIYF
clone size: -; D gene: TRBD1; J gene: TRBJ2-3; V gene: TRBV6-4; CDR3 DNA: TGTGCCAGCAGCGAGGGGACAGCCGGCACAGATACGCAGTATTTT; CDR3 protein: CASSEGTAGTDTQYF
clone size: -; D gene: TRBD1; J gene: TRBJ1-1; V gene: TRBV15; CDR3 DNA: TGTGCCACCAGCAGAGGACAGGGGGCTGAAGCTTTCTTT; CDR3 protein: CATSRGQGAEAFF
clone size: -; D gene: -; J gene: TRBJ2-1; V gene: TRBV25-1; CDR3 DNA: TGTGCCAGCAGTGAAGCAGGGCCCAAATCCTACAATGAGCAGTTCTTC; CDR3 protein: CASSEAGPKSYNEQFF
clone size: -; D gene: -; J gene: TRBJ1-2; V gene: TRBV6-2/TRBV6-3; CDR3 DNA: TGTGCCAGCAGTTACTCGATGACGTATGGCTACACCTTC; CDR3 protein: CASSYSMTYGYTF
clone size: -; D gene: -; J gene: TRBJ1-5; V gene: TRBV5-3; CDR3 DNA: TGTGCCAGAAGCTTGAGGACAGTGTATAGCAATCAGCCCCAGCATTTT; CDR3 protein: CARSLRTVYSNQPQHF
clone size: -; D gene: TRBD2; J gene: TRBJ2-1; V gene: TRBV7-6; CDR3 DNA: TGTGCCAGCAGCACTAGCGGTTCCTCCTACAATGAGCAGTTCTTC; CDR3 protein: CASSTSGSSYNEQFF
clone size: -; D gene: -; J gene: TRBJ1-6; V gene: TRBV9; CDR3 DNA: TGTGCCAGCAGCGTGAACGTTCGTTCACCCCTCCACTTT; CDR3 protein: CASSVNVRSPLHF
clone size: -; D gene: -; J gene: TRBJ1-6; V gene: TRBV28; CDR3 DNA: TGTGCCAGCAGGGTCTCAGGGCGAAATTCACCCCTCCACTTT; CDR3 protein: CASRVSGRNSPLHF
clone size: -; D gene: TRBD2; J gene: TRBJ2-7; V gene: TRBV24-1; CDR3 DNA: TGTGCCACCAGTGACGCGCGGGGGAAGTACGAGCAGTACTTC; CDR3 protein: CATSDARGKYEQYF
clone size: -; D gene: -; J gene: TRBJ2-3; V gene: TRBV24-1; CDR3 DNA: TGTGCCACCAGTGGGGCCCTGGCTAGCACAGATACGCAGTATTTT; CDR3 protein: CATSGALASTDTQYF
clone size: -; D gene: -; J gene: TRBJ1-2; V gene: TRBV18; CDR3 DNA: TGTGCCAGCTCACCAAGTACGTCCTATCCCTATGGCTACACCTTC; CDR3 protein: CASSPSTSYPYGYTF
clone size: -; D gene: TRBD1; J gene: TRBJ1-2; V gene: TRBV7-2; CDR3 DNA: TGTGCCAGCAGCTTACTCACCTGGGGACAGGGCGTAGGCTACACCTTC; CDR3 protein: CASSLLTWGQGVGYTF
clone size: -; D gene: TRBD1; J gene: TRBJ2-6; V gene: TRBV19; CDR3 DNA: TGTGCCAGTAGTTTCCGGACAGGGGGATCCTCCGGGGCCAACGTCCTGACTTTC; CDR3 protein: CASSFRTGGSSGANVLTF
clone size: -; D gene: -; J gene: TRBJ2-7; V gene: TRBV7-9; CDR3 DNA: TGTGCCAGCAGCACAAGAGTTTCCTACGAGCAGTACTTC; CDR3 protein: CASSTRVSYEQYF
clone size: once; D gene: TRBD1; J gene: TRBJ2-2; V gene: TRBV5-1; CDR3 DNA: TGCGCCAGCAACGCGTTCCCGGGACAGGGGAAGTCCGGGGAGCTGTTTTTT; CDR3 protein: CASNAFPGQGKSGELFF
clone size: -; D gene: TRBD1; J gene: TRBJ2-7; V gene: TRBV2; CDR3 DNA: TGTGCCAGCAAATCGATGATTGACAGGGGATACGAGCAGTACTTC; CDR3 protein: CASKSMIDRGYEQYF
clone size: -; D gene: -; J gene: TRBJ2-7; V gene: TRBV10-2; CDR3 DNA: TGCGCCAGCAGGGAGGGCCTCGAGCAGTACTTC; CDR3 protein: CASREGLEQYF
clone size: -; D gene: -; J gene: TRBJ1-1; V gene: TRBV4-1; CDR3 DNA: TGCGCCAGCAGCCGAGAACAGGAGAACACTGAAGCTTTCTTT; CDR3 protein: CASSREQENTEAFF
clone size: -; D gene: TRBD1; J gene: TRBJ1-5; V gene: TRBV12-5; CDR3 DNA: TGTGCTAGTGGTTTGGAGGGGGCAAGACAGCCCCAGCATTTT; CDR3 protein: CASGLEGARQPQHF
clone size: -; D gene: TRBD1; J gene: TRBJ2-3; V gene: TRBV5-5; CDR3 DNA: TGTGCCAGCAATCGGATATTCCGGGACAGGGTTTCCTCAGCTGATACGCAGTATTTT; CDR3 protein: CASNRIFRDRVSSADTQYF
clone size: -; D gene: -; J gene: TRBJ2-1; V gene: TRBV10-3; CDR3 DNA: TGTGCCATCAGTGAATATGTTGAAGGGAACAACAACAATGAGCAGTTCTTC; CDR3 protein: CAISEYVEGNNNNEQFF
clone size: -; D gene: TRBD2; J gene: TRBJ2-7; V gene: TRBV5-4; CDR3 DNA: TGTGCCAGCAGCCAGGGACTAGCGGGAAAGGGGCAGTACTTC; CDR3 protein: CASSQGLAGKGQYF
clone size: once; D gene: -; J gene: TRBJ1-5; V gene: TRBV19; CDR3 DNA: TGTGCCAGTAGTATAGTTAATCAGCCCCAGCATTTT; CDR3 protein: CASSIVNQPQHF
clone size: once; D gene: -; J gene: TRBJ2-5; V gene: TRBV7-7; CDR3 DNA: TGTGCTAGCAGCTTGGTATTTTTGGGGGGCCAAGAGACCCAGTACTTC; CDR3 protein: CASSLVFLGGQETQYF
clone size: -; D gene: -; J gene: TRBJ1-5; V gene: TRBV19; CDR3 DNA: TGTGCCAGTACCGTGACACAAAATCAGCCCCAGCATTTT; CDR3 protein: CASTVTQNQPQHF
clone size: -; D gene: TRBD1; J gene: TRBJ1-2; V gene: TRBV15; CDR3 DNA: TGTGCCACCAGCAGGCAACAGGGGGCCTATGGCTACACCTTC; CDR3 protein: CATSRQQGAYGYTF
clone size: few; D gene: -; J gene: TRBJ1-6; V gene: TRBV5-1; CDR3 DNA: TGCGCCAGCAGCGTGGTGGCAGACCAACCACCCCTCCACTTT; CDR3 protein: CASSVVADQPPLHF
clone size: -; D gene: -; J gene: TRBJ2-2; V gene: TRBV19; CDR3 DNA: TGTGCCAGTAGGCCACAGGGGGGGCTCAACACCGGGGAGCTGTTTTTT; CDR3 protein: CASRPQGGLNTGELFF
clone size: -; D gene: -; J gene: TRBJ2-1; V gene: TRBV11-1; CDR3 DNA: TGTGCCAGCAGCTTAAACTTAGCGAACGAGCAGTTCTTC; CDR3 protein: CASSLNLANEQFF